Listed below are T cell receptor beta chains from one sample, sequenced in a study of CD8+CD57+ T cells in acquired aplastic anemia. One entry per CDR3 protein, called by TCRdb with MiXCR from the reads. The sample includes 150,000 to 200,000 distinct CDR3 sequences, over 60% of them seen just once. Sequencing used sorted CD4+, CD8+, or CD8+CD57+ T cells (not recorded which) from PBMCs. These receptors originate from a human donor with severe aplastic anemia or a healthy control (not recorded which). CDR3s include the opening cysteine and the closing phenylalanine or tryptophan. Each record gives: V gene, D gene, clone size, J gene, CDR3 DNA, CDR3 protein. The D gene is left open where the match is weak. Where a row states a size, it is once, few, many or the class of an expanded clone; other rows omit it.

TRBV19	NA	NA	TRBJ2-7	TGTGCCAGTAGTATAGGACAGGTCGGAAACTACGAGCAGTACTTC	CASSIGQVGNYEQYF
TRBV20-1	TRBD2	NA	TRBJ2-7	TGCAGTGCTACCCCTAGCGGGAGGACGGCCGAGCAGTACTTC	CSATPSGRTAEQYF
TRBV15	NA	many	TRBJ1-5	TGTGCCACCAGCCGGGGCCTCGACACCCATCAGCCCCAGCATTTT	CATSRGLDTHQPQHF
TRBV5-4	NA	few	TRBJ2-7	TGTGCCAGCAGCAATACAGGGTTCTACGAGCAGTACTTC	CASSNTGFYEQYF
TRBV4-1	TRBD1	NA	TRBJ1-2	TGCGCCAGCAGCCAAGCGTTCGTCGGGACAGGGTACGGCTACACCTTC	CASSQAFVGTGYGYTF
TRBV20-1	TRBD2	NA	TRBJ2-7	TGCAGTGCTAGAGCCGGAGCGGGAGGGCCCTACGAGCAGTACTTC	CSARAGAGGPYEQYF
TRBV13	TRBD1	many	TRBJ2-7	TGTGCCAGCAGCGACAGGGGTAGTTTCGAGCAGTACTTC	CASSDRGSFEQYF
TRBV29-1	NA	once	TRBJ2-1	TGCAGCGTTGACGACAGACGACTCTACAATGAGCAGTTCTTC	CSVDDRRLYNEQFF
TRBV9	NA	NA	TRBJ2-7	TGTGCCAGCAGCGTTATGAGTGGGACAAGCTCCTACGAGCAGTACTTC	CASSVMSGTSSYEQYF
TRBV10-1	NA	NA	TRBJ1-6	TGCGCCAGCAGTGAGCCCCTCCACTTT	CASSEPLHF
TRBV7-9	NA	NA	TRBJ2-7	TGTGCCAGCAGCTCCCGGGACTCCTACGAGCAGTACTTC	CASSSRDSYEQYF
TRBV20-1	NA	NA	TRBJ2-3	TGCAGTGCTAGAGGCAGAGCAGATACGCAGTATTTT	CSARGRADTQYF
TRBV15	NA	NA	TRBJ1-2	TGTGCCACCAGCAGAGAATGGACAGAGTATGGCTACACCTTC	CATSREWTEYGYTF
TRBV9	NA	NA	TRBJ1-1	TGTGCCAGCAGCGGATGGACGAACACTGAAGCTTTCTTT	CASSGWTNTEAFF
TRBV10-3	TRBD1	NA	TRBJ2-7	TGTGCCTCCCGGGGACAGGGGATCCACGAGCAGTACTTC	CASRGQGIHEQYF
TRBV15	TRBD1	NA	TRBJ1-6	TGTGCCACCAGCTCCCGGACAGGGCGCCTTAATTCACCCCTCCACTTT	CATSSRTGRLNSPLHF
TRBV2	TRBD1	NA	TRBJ1-1	TGTGCCAGCGTTTCAACCAAAGACAGGGCGACGAACACTGAAGCTTTCTTT	CASVSTKDRATNTEAFF
TRBV2	NA	once	TRBJ1-3	TGTGCCAGCAGTCCGGGACTGCACTCTGGAAACACCATATATTTT	CASSPGLHSGNTIYF
TRBV6-6	TRBD2	NA	TRBJ2-3	TGTGCCAGCAGTAGCGGCCAAGGGGCGGGGGTGGGGTCCACAGATACGCAGTATTTT	CASSSGQGAGVGSTDTQYF
TRBV7-8	NA	once	TRBJ1-1	TGTGCCAGCAGCTTAGCGCGAATGAACACTGAAGCTTTCTTT	CASSLARMNTEAFF
TRBV20-1	TRBD2	once	TRBJ2-1	TGCAGTGCTAGAGCAGGCGGGAGCGGAGGATACAATGAGCAGTTCTTC	CSARAGGSGGYNEQFF
TRBV19	TRBD1	NA	TRBJ1-6	TGTGCCACCTGGGACAGAAGCTCCTATAACTCACCCCTCCACTTT	CATWDRSSYNSPLHF
TRBV24-1	NA	NA	TRBJ2-3	TGTGCCACCAGTGAGACGAGGTCCCCCTCAGGAGCAGATACGCAGTATTTT	CATSETRSPSGADTQYF
TRBV5-6	NA	NA	TRBJ2-7	TGTGCCAGCAGCTTCAACAGAGACTACGAGCAGTACTTC	CASSFNRDYEQYF
TRBV4-1	TRBD2	once	TRBJ2-7	TGCGCCAGCAGCCATTCTTCGGGACTAGCGGCCACCGAGCAGTACTTC	CASSHSSGLAATEQYF
TRBV29-1	NA	NA	TRBJ1-1	TGCAGCGTTCATGGGGGGCGAGGGCTGCCGAACACTGAAGCTTTCTTT	CSVHGGRGLPNTEAFF
TRBV7-3	NA	once	TRBJ2-1	TGTGCCAGCAGCTCGCTCGAATCGGCGAGGGGGGTCAATGAGCAGTTCTTC	CASSSLESARGVNEQFF
TRBV5-1	TRBD2	NA	TRBJ2-7	TGCGCCAGCAGCTTGGGAGTGCCGGACGGGAGGGGGTCCTACGAGCAGTACTTC	CASSLGVPDGRGSYEQYF
TRBV6-1	NA	NA	TRBJ2-7	TGTGCCAGCAGTGACCCCAGAGGGCAGACCTACGAGCAGTACTTC	CASSDPRGQTYEQYF
TRBV7-9	TRBD1	NA	TRBJ2-7	TGTGCCAGCAGCTTCCGGGACAGGGGGCGCGAGCAGTACTTC	CASSFRDRGREQYF
TRBV7-8	TRBD1	few	TRBJ2-7	TGTGCCAGCAGCTTATGGGACAGCTACGAGCAGTACTTC	CASSLWDSYEQYF
TRBV15	TRBD1	once	TRBJ2-7	TGTGCCACCAGCACCCGAAGGACAGGGGACGAGCAGTACTTC	CATSTRRTGDEQYF
TRBV7-2	TRBD2	NA	TRBJ2-5	TGTGCCAGCAGGTCTAGCGGGGCCCCTGTGGAGACCCAGTACTTC	CASRSSGAPVETQYF
TRBV19	TRBD1	NA	TRBJ2-7	TGTGCCAGTAGTACCCCGGGACAGCCCTACGAGCAGTACTTC	CASSTPGQPYEQYF
TRBV9	NA	NA	TRBJ2-7	TGTGCCAGCAGCGTAGTAGGGCAGGGAGGCGAGCAGTACTTC	CASSVVGQGGEQYF
TRBV12-3/TRBV12-4	NA	NA	TRBJ1-3	TGTGCCAGCAGCCCCAGAAACACCATATATTTT	CASSPRNTIYF
TRBV7-3	NA	few	TRBJ2-7	TGTGCCAGCAGCTCCGGGACACCGCCCTACGAGCAGTACTTC	CASSSGTPPYEQYF
TRBV7-2	NA	NA	TRBJ2-5	TGTGCCAGCAGCTTTCCGGGACCCATTGCCTTC	CASSFPGPIAF
TRBV19	NA	NA	TRBJ2-5	TGTGCCAGCCCAGGTGGGGGAGAGACCCAGTACTTC	CASPGGGETQYF
TRBV25-1	NA	NA	TRBJ1-2	TGTGCCAGCAGTGATCTTCAGTATGGCTACACCTTC	CASSDLQYGYTF
TRBV2	TRBD1	NA	TRBJ1-1	TGTGCCAGCAGGATGGACAGGTCGAACACTGAAGCTTTCTTT	CASRMDRSNTEAFF